The 9 T cell receptor beta chains given below trace back to one sample, sequenced in a study of blood T cell repertoires in COVID-19. Assay: immunoSEQ multiplex PCR; the TCRdb copy retains only in-frame clones and omits some. The sample consists of hundreds of thousands of clones, roughly 89% of them appearing once. Sequenced material: peripheral blood. These receptors were obtained from a woman aged 25 to 39 with active or convalescent COVID-19.

This chain joins TRBV11-2 and TRBJ2-4; D might be TRBD1 (7 bases). Between the trimmed V and J ends, which lost 0 bases and 8 bases, there was a span of 17 bases. Per the germline V gene, CDR1 is SGHAT and CDR2 is FQNNGV. The CDR3 contains 16 residues. CDR3 sequence: CASSLEGQFWGDIQYF. Written as DNA, the CDR3 is TGTGCCAGCAGCTTAGAGGGACAGTTCTGGGGGGACATTCAGTACTTC.

The chain joins TRBV27 to TRBJ1-1, with TRBD1 identical over 7 bases. This CDR3 region has 15 residues. Trimming removed 3 bases from V and 5 bases from J; junction bases left unmatched: 9. Germline CDR1 reads MNHEY; CDR2 reads SMNVEV (reference sequence). The CDR3 nucleotides are TGTGCCAGCAGTTTTTACGCGACAGGGAAGACTGAAGCTTTCTTT. Its translation: CASSFYATGKTEAFF.

The J gene is TRBJ2-7, the V gene TRBV5-5, with D unclear. Trimming pared 0 bases from V and 4 bases from J, leaving 8 bases between. Per the germline V gene, CDR1 is SGHKS and CDR2 is YYEKEE (reference sequence). The CDR3 has 13 amino acids. The CDR3 DNA reads as TGTGCCAGCAGCTTGGCAAACTTTTACGAGCAGTACTTC. It specifies CASSLANFYEQYF. Variable domain in full (rest from reference TRBV5-5 and TRBJ2-7): DAGVTQSPTHLIKTRGQQVTLRCSPISGHKSVSWYQQVLGQGPQFIFQYYEKEERGRGNFPDRFSARQFPNYSSELNVNALLLGDSALYLCASSLANFYEQYFGPGTRLTVT.

This chain's CDR3 is CASNPGVGDSPYGYTF. The CDR3, as DNA: TGTGCCAGCAACCCGGGGGTAGGGGACAGCCCCTATGGCTACACCTTC. This sequence joins TRBV7-2 and TRBJ1-2, with 7 nucleotides matching TRBD1. The germline V gene has CDR1 SGHTA and CDR2 FQGNSA. The junction had 15 bases not matched to a gene; V was cut back by 7 bases and J by 4 bases. CDR3 length: 16 residues. Filled out from reference TRBV7-2 and TRBJ1-2, the complete variable domain reads GAGVSQSPSNKVTEKGKDVELRCDPISGHTALYWYRQSLGQGLEFLIYFQGNSAPDKSGLPSDRFSAERTGGSVSTLTIQRTQQEDSAVYLCASNPGVGDSPYGYTFGSGTRLTVV.

The rearrangement links TRBV28 to TRBJ1-5; TRBD1 matches 9 bases. The CDR3 loop spans 16 amino acids. The V and J ends lost 6 bases and 2 bases, in that order; junction bases with no gene match: 8. Germline V gives CDR1 MDHEN, CDR2 SYDVKM. The CDR3: CASSTGQGLGNQPQHF. CDR3 in DNA: TGTGCCAGCAGCACGGGACAGGGATTAGGCAATCAGCCCCAGCATTTT.

This clone was counted only a few times. The chain carries TRBV7-9 and TRBJ1-1; the D is unclear. The germline V gene has CDR1 SEHNR and CDR2 FQNEAQ (reference sequence). The CDR3 is 13 amino acids. V was cut by 5 bases and J by 0 bases, with 7 bases left in between. This CDR3 reads CASSHGVNTEAFF. The CDR3 nucleotides read TGTGCCAGCAGCCATGGAGTGAACACTGAAGCTTTCTTT. The variable domain in full, completed from reference TRBV7-9 and TRBJ1-1, reads DTGVSQNPRHKITKRGQNVTFRCDPISEHNRLYWYRQTLGQGPEFLTYFQNEAQLEKSRLLSDRFSAERPKGSFSTLEIQRTEQGDSAMYLCASSHGVNTEAFFGQGTRLTVV.

This clone appeared a few times. This chain connects TRBV6-2 or TRBV6-3 to TRBJ2-7; 7 nucleotides align to TRBD2. The CDR3 contains 14 residues. In germline, CDR1 is MNHEY, CDR2 SVGEGT. The J segment lost 4 bases and the V segment lost 5 bases, leaving 8 bases of the junction unmatched. CDR3 amino acids: CASSPAGENYEQYF. The CDR3 DNA is TGTGCCAGCAGTCCGGCGGGGGAGAATTACGAGCAGTACTTC.

CDR3 bases: TGTGCCAGCAGTGAAACCTTGACAGGGCCCTCCGGAGAGACCCAGTACTTC. Protein product: CASSETLTGPSGETQYF. The V call is TRBV25-1, the J call TRBJ2-5, with 7 bases that match TRBD1. Germline V CDR1 and CDR2: MGHDK, SYGVNS. This CDR3 is built from 17 residues. The V segment lost 2 bases and the J segment 4 bases; nucleotides outside the gene matches: 13.

The V gene is TRBV7-2, the J gene TRBJ1-1; 7 bases match TRBD1. The J segment lost 1 base and the V segment lost 4 bases, leaving 6 bases of the junction unmatched. There are 15 residues in the CDR3. From germline, CDR1 is SGHTA and CDR2 FQGNSA. For the CDR3, the DNA is TGTGCCAGCAGCTCGGAGACAGGGCGGAACACTGAAGCTTTCTTT. Translated, it gives CASSSETGRNTEAFF.